These 11 T cell receptor beta chains originate from one sample sequenced in a study of cytomegalovirus exposure and HLA in healthy donors. The primer mix had 60 Vbeta and 13 Jbeta primers. Clones were read by immunoSEQ multiplex PCR, and TCRdb kept only the in-frame ones, dropping some. Among over 100,000 clones listed, approximately 80% were seen once. The specimen sequenced was PBMCs. The receptors here all came from a male donor in good health and CMV-seropositive.

In its sample, this clone was seen a few times. The J gene is TRBJ1-1, the V gene TRBV2, with a possible D match to TRBD1 (5 bases). Germline V gene lookup returns CDR1 SNHLY and CDR2 FYNNEI. This CDR3 has 14 residues. The V gene lost 1 base and the J gene lost 3 bases, with 9 bases spanning the gap. CDR3 amino acids: CASSEEQGYTEAFF. CDR3 nucleotide sequence: TGTGCCAGCAGTGAAGAGCAGGGATACACTGAAGCTTTCTTT.

The gene calls are TRBV4-2 and TRBJ1-6, with 8 nucleotides matching TRBD1. CDR1 and CDR2 from the germline V gene are LGHNA and YNFKEQ. This CDR3 is built from 16 residues. V lost 0 bases to trimming and J lost 9 bases; unmatched junction nucleotides: 7. CDR3 DNA sequence: TGTGCCAGCAGCCAAGACTTGACAGGGGTTGGTTCACCCCTCCACTTT. As protein: CASSQDLTGVGSPLHF.

The chain uses TRBV11-2 and TRBJ1-4; D not resolved. The CDR3 has 15 amino acids. The V and J ends lost 8 bases and 4 bases respectively, with 17 bases between them. Germline V gives CDR1 SGHAT, CDR2 FQNNGV. CDR3 region: CASGLGRLLNEKLFF. The CDR3 nucleotides are TGTGCCAGCGGACTTGGCCGCCTCCTTAATGAAAAACTGTTTTTT.

This clone was counted a few times. This chain's CDR3 is CASRDLNTDNYGYTF. CDR3 DNA sequence: TGTGCCAGCCGGGACTTGAATACGGATAACTATGGCTACACCTTC. This chain joins TRBV4-2 and TRBJ1-2; weak D call: TRBD1 (5 bases). Per germline, CDR1 LGHNA and CDR2 YNFKEQ. V shed 8 bases and J shed 1 base, with 17 bases lying between them. The CDR3 has 15 residues.

This clone was detected only once. One end of the junction is discordant with germline, which a read error may explain. This chain connects TRBV7-9 to TRBJ1-2; D might be TRBD1 (5 bases). The V gene's germline CDR1 is SEHNR and CDR2 FQNEAQ (reference sequence). The CDR3 spans 14 residues. The CDR3 nucleotides read TGTTCCAGCAGCTTAGCGCGGGGGGGAAGTGGCTACACCTTC. Translated, it gives CSSSLARGGSGYTF.

V and J are TRBV7-2 and TRBJ2-5; the D gene is possibly TRBD2 (7 bases). The V end lost 5 bases, the J end lost 5 bases, and 12 bases lay between the germline ends. CDR3 length: 13 amino acids. CDR1 is SGHTA and CDR2 is FQGNSA in the germline V gene. The CDR3 here is CASSTGGLETQYF. The DNA of the CDR3 is TGTGCCAGCAGCACCGGGGGGCTGGAGACCCAGTACTTC.

CDR3 DNA sequence: TGTGCCAGCAGCTTCTTGGAGAGTTGCACAGATACGCAGTATTTT. It translates to CASSFLESCTDTQYF. This chain uses TRBV7-4 with TRBJ2-3; D remains unclear. The CDR3 has 15 residues. The V end lost 3 bases, the J end lost 1 base, and 11 bases lay between the germline ends. Germline loops: CDR1 SGHVT, CDR2 SQSDAQ.

This clone was seen only a few times. The J gene is TRBJ2-7, the V gene TRBV21-1; the table calls TRBD1, which could not be checked here. TRBV21-1 is shown as a pseudogene. The CDR3 totals 15 residues. CDR3 sequence reads: CASSGRDRDSYEQYF. DNA of the CDR3: TGTGCCAGCAGCGGGCGGGACAGGGACTCCTACGAGCAGTACTTC.

J is TRBJ2-3 and V is TRBV5-1; 9 nucleotides agree with TRBD1. V lost 4 bases to trimming and J lost 0 bases; unmatched junction nucleotides: 9. The CDR3 contains 17 residues. Germline values: CDR1 SGHRS, CDR2 YFSETQ. The chain's CDR3 is CASSLFRDRASTDTQYF. CDR3 bases: TGCGCCAGCAGCCTATTTCGGGACAGGGCGAGCACAGATACGCAGTATTTT.

The chain joins TRBV9 to TRBJ2-3, with 7 positions matching TRBD2. V was clipped by 0 bases and J by 0 bases; unmatched bases: 4. CDR1 and CDR2 (germline): SGDLS, YYNGEE. CDR3 size: 16 residues. The CDR3 region is CASSVDSSGSTDTQYF. As DNA, the CDR3 is TGTGCCAGCAGCGTAGATTCTAGCGGTAGCACAGATACGCAGTATTTT.

The rearrangement joins TRBV5-1 to TRBJ2-6; TRBD1 is a possible D gene (5 bases). Trimming took 1 base from V and 0 from J, leaving 14 bases between them. Germline V gene sequence: CDR1 SGHRS, CDR2 YFSETQ. CDR3 length: 18 residues. The CDR3 region has the DNA TGCGCCAGCAGCTTGCTGGGGCCTGACGGCTCTGGGGCCAACGTCCTGACTTTC. Its protein product is CASSLLGPDGSGANVLTF.